What follows describes a single TCR beta chain. The antigen it recognizes is unknown. Per-nucleotide qualities are absent, and no much larger clonotype sits a single base away. The sample belongs to a study of CD8+ T cells in alopecia areata (dated by TCRdb to the late 2010s). For the wider study: The treated patients took part in an open-label pilot trial in which moderate-to-severe alopecia areata was treated with oral tofacitinib at 5 to 10 mg twice daily. Biopsies were taken from tofacitinib-treated patients at baseline and at 4 and 24 weeks of treatment, and a later scalp biopsy was taken in several of the tofacitinib-treated patients. Amplification of TCRbeta CDR3 regions was done by immunoSEQ multiplex PCR using 35 Vbeta forward primers and 13 Jbeta reverse primers. The SALT score, which quantifies the percentage of affected scalp surface area, was used to measure disease severity in treated patients. Tofacitinib was given for 6 to 18 months, followed by 6 months of follow-up off drug to assess delayed response and recurrence. Clonality in the scalp was compared among normal scalp (n=4), patchy alopecia areata scalp (n=8), and alopecia totalis/universalis scalp (n=8). In humans, TCRbeta sequencing was performed on scalp tissue and on sorted CD4+ and CD8+ peripheral blood T cells from healthy controls and from patients with patchy or totalis/universalis alopecia areata. RNA was extracted with the PAXgene miRNA kit for fixed scalp, the miRNeasy kit for PBMCs, and the RNeasy kit for mouse skin. The study used high-throughput TCRbeta sequencing to examine T cell clonal expansion in alopecia areata, in both the C3H/HeJ mouse model and human patients.

The investigation overall reported the following: During tofacitinib treatment, many expanded lesional clones remained in scalp and blood, and this persistence may partly explain relapse after treatment is stopped. Higher clonality and more expanded CD8+ clones were observed in lesional scalp than in normal scalp, particularly in alopecia totalis/universalis, a finding suggestive of antigenic drive. Because the treated cohort was small and included a single nonresponder, larger studies are needed to assess links between baseline CD8+ expansion and response. Scalp TCR repertoire analysis is complicated because resident alphabeta T cells in normal human skin are also sequenced, whereas mouse skin is dominated by gammadelta T cells. Compared with mice, TCR sequences shared between patients were less clear, possibly partly because of HLA diversity across the patient population. Tofacitinib significantly lowered scalp clonality and the number of expanded CD8+ clones among the top 100 scalp clones.

Libraries came from the immunoSEQ multiplex PCR assay. RNA was extracted from all samples and reverse transcribed into cDNA as template for TCR sequencing. SuperScript III was used for first-strand cDNA synthesis, primed with a 2:1 mix of oligo-dT and random hexamers. A synthetic immune receptor repertoire was used to measure amplification bias, and any remaining bias was corrected computationally. Processing in the source paper ran as follows. Raw reads were preprocessed to remove errors, and CDR3 was defined by IMGT conventions from the conserved cysteine to phenylalanine. To get clonality, Shannon entropy was normalized by log2 of the number of productive unique TCRs and the result was subtracted from 1. Whether scalp clones were CD4 or CD8 was inferred by matching scalp TCRbeta sequences against CD4 and CD8 repertoires sorted from blood. This is the immuneACCESS table as TCRdb keeps it, with only in-frame sequences that have V and J called. A part of the clones is gone; compared with another copy, unresolved V genes explain less than half, and the rest is unexplained. V and J calls plus clone size are reproduced from that table; the DNA served to infer D and trimming. The sample table holds about 180,000 clones, of which about three fifths were seen once. Of the sample, 16% is held by the ten largest clones.

From the germline V gene, CDR1 is SGHRS and CDR2 is YFSETQ. The CDR3 has 16 amino acids, counting the end cysteine and phenylalanine. The only DNA kept is the CDR3, 48 bases in frame from the first base. V lost 4 bases and J lost 2 bases, and the count of bases not matched to a germline gene is 11. The treatment or condition tag for this specimen amounts to: oral pan-JAK inhibitor, 5-10 mg twice daily. Lesional scalp punch biopsies and peripheral blood were obtained from alopecia areata patients. After PBMCs were isolated by density centrifugation and stained for CD3, CD4 and CD8, a FACSAria was used to sort CD4+ and CD8+ T cells.

Sequencing used CD4+ T cells sorted from blood, obtained at approximately week 56, from a patient treated with tofacitinib. This receptor was taken from a human donor with alopecia areata. The V gene is TRBV5-1 and the J gene is TRBJ2-5, and 7 junction bases match TRBD1. The DNA sequence reads TGCGCCAGCAGCACCTTGACAGGGAGCCCTCAAGAGACCCAGTACTTC. It encodes CASSTLTGSPQETQYF.